Listed below are T cell receptor beta chains from one sample, sequenced in a study of cytomegalovirus exposure and HLA in healthy donors. The data were produced by immunoSEQ multiplex PCR, yet TCRdb's version contains in-frame clones alone and is incomplete. The repertoire holds around 52,000 clones, with approximately 93% as singletons. The sequenced sample consisted of PBMCs. The receptors were gathered from a woman between 18 and 30 years old in good health and CMV-seronegative. The CDR3 runs from the conserved cysteine through the conserved F or W. A D gene is named only where the DNA matches it firmly. Not every row has a clone size; where given, it reads once, few, many or a size class.

>TRBD2|16|NA|TRBJ2-3|TRBV6-4
TGTGCCAGCAGTTTTACTAGCGGGACTAGCACAGATACGCAGTATTTT
CASSFTSGTSTDTQYF
>TRBD1|10|NA|TRBJ1-2|TRBV20-1
TGCAGTGGGACAGGGGATGGCTACACCTTC
CSGTGDGYTF
>TRBD2|15|NA|TRBJ2-1|TRBV30
TGTGCCTGGAGTAAGACGGGACTAGTCCCCAATGAGCAGTTCTTC
CAWSKTGLVPNEQFF
>TRBD1|17|NA|TRBJ1-1|TRBV10-3
TGTGCCATCAACGGGAGGGAGACAGGGGGCGACGACACTGAAGCTTTCTTT
CAINGRETGGDDTEAFF
>NA|17|NA|TRBJ2-3|TRBV7-2
TGTGCCAGCAGCTATTTTCGGGGTACTGGACTCACAGATACGCAGTATTTT
CASSYFRGTGLTDTQYF
>NA|15|NA|TRBJ1-5|TRBV19
TGTGCCAGTAGTACCGGGATCCGTAGCAATCAGCCCCAGCATTTT
CASSTGIRSNQPQHF
>TRBD1|16|NA|TRBJ2-2|TRBV7-9
TGTGCCAGCAGCCCCAGGGGACAGTTTATCACCGGGGAGCTGTTTTTT
CASSPRGQFITGELFF
>TRBD1|17|NA|TRBJ2-1|TRBV5-1
TGCGCCAGCAGCCCTGGGACAGCGCCTACCGCCTACAATGAGCAGTTCTTC
CASSPGTAPTAYNEQFF
>NA|16|once|TRBJ2-1|TRBV5-4
TGTGCCAGCAGCTTGGTTCGCCTTACCTCGGGGAATGAGCAGTTCTTC
CASSLVRLTSGNEQFF
>TRBD2|18|NA|TRBJ2-5|TRBV11-2
TGTGCCAGCAGCTTAGATCAGGAACTAGCGCTAGTCCAAGAGACCCAGTACTTC
CASSLDQELALVQETQYF
>NA|16|NA|TRBJ1-5|TRBV19
TGTGCCAGTAGTATGGGCTCTGGCAGCGGGTCTGAGCCCCAGCATTTT
CASSMGSGSGSEPQHF
>NA|13|once|TRBJ1-2|TRBV6-5
TGTGCCAGCAGCGTAGAGGGCCCCTATGGCTACACCTTC
CASSVEGPYGYTF
>NA|13|NA|TRBJ1-2|TRBV6-5
TGTGCCACCCGACCCCCAGGGTGGGATGGCTACACCTTC
CATRPPGWDGYTF
>TRBD2|17|NA|TRBJ2-1|TRBV18
TGTGCCAGCTCACGTAACATAGCGGGAGCAGGACACAATGAGCAGTTCTTC
CASSRNIAGAGHNEQFF
>NA|15|NA|TRBJ2-1|TRBV19
TGTGCCAGTAGCCACGTGGGCGGCGGGTACAATGAGCAGTTCTTC
CASSHVGGGYNEQFF
>NA|13|NA|TRBJ2-7|TRBV5-1
TGCGCCAGCAGCTTGACAGTCTCCTACGAGCAGTACTTC
CASSLTVSYEQYF
>NA|12|NA|TRBJ1-2|TRBV2
TGTGCCAGCAGTGTGGCCAACTATGGCTACACCTTC
CASSVANYGYTF
>NA|16|NA|TRBJ2-7|TRBV5-1
TGCGCCAGCAGCTACGATTTCCCCGGAGGCTCCTACGAGCAGTACTTC
CASSYDFPGGSYEQYF
>NA|10|NA|TRBJ2-1|TRBV20-1
TGCAGTGCTAAAGCCCCACAGCAGTTCTTC
CSAKAPQQFF
>TRBD1|14|once|TRBJ1-1|TRBV18
TGTGCCAGCTCACCGGGACAGGGAGGCACTGAAGCTTTCTTT
CASSPGQGGTEAFF
>TRBD1|15|NA|TRBJ1-3|TRBV2
TGTGCCAGCAGTGGGACAGGGGCGGGAGGAAACACCATATATTTT
CASSGTGAGGNTIYF
>TRBD2|15|NA|TRBJ2-1|TRBV6-5
TGTGCCAGCAGTTCGGGACTAGCGGGGGGTACTGAGCAGTTCTTC
CASSSGLAGGTEQFF
>TRBD2|18|NA|TRBJ2-1|TRBV10-3
TGTGCCATCAGTGGGGAGGGGGCTAGCGGGAGTTTCTACAATGAGCAGTTCTTC
CAISGEGASGSFYNEQFF
>NA|16|once|TRBJ1-4|TRBV27
TGTGCCAGCACCCCTGACCCTACAGGGTTGGGGGAAAAACTGTTTTTT
CASTPDPTGLGEKLFF
>NA|13|NA|TRBJ2-7|TRBV18
TGTGCCAGCTCACCCTCCCTCGAGAACGAGCAGTACTTC
CASSPSLENEQYF
>NA|13|NA|TRBJ2-1|TRBV14
TGTGCCAGCAGCCTCCGGACAGACAATGAGCAGTTCTTC
CASSLRTDNEQFF
>TRBD2|18|NA|TRBJ2-1|TRBV27
TGTGCCAGCAGTTTACTCCCTCTAACTAGCGGGAGCTACAATGAGCAGTTCTTC
CASSLLPLTSGSYNEQFF
>NA|15|NA|TRBJ1-2|TRBV29-1
TGCAGCGTTACCAAACTGCAGGGAACTCATTATGGCTACACCTTC
CSVTKLQGTHYGYTF
>NA|19|NA|TRBJ2-6|TRBV7-9
TGTGCCAGCAGCTTAGATAGGGGACATACTTCCTCTGGGGCCAACGTCCTGACTTTC
CASSLDRGHTSSGANVLTF
>NA|13|NA|TRBJ2-3|TRBV19
TGTGCCAGCAGGACTCTAGGCGCAGATACGCAGTATTTT
CASRTLGADTQYF
>NA|16|NA|TRBJ1-1|TRBV11-1
TGTGCCAGCAGCTCCGGGACTCCATGGACCAGCACTGAAGCTTTCTTT
CASSSGTPWTSTEAFF